This paragraph reports one T cell receptor (beta chain). The data stem from a study of shared clonotypes between healthy human individuals. Profiled with immunoSEQ multiplex PCR; TCRdb holds only in-frame clones, not every one. In the table there are about 710,000 clones, 72% of which are singletons. Germline V gene lookup returns CDR1 MNHNS and CDR2 SASEGT. This CDR3 is 15 amino acids long. The V gene lost 3 bases and the J gene lost 5 bases, with 16 bases spanning the gap. Sequencing used memory CD4+ T cells sorted from blood. Subset given: CD45RA-negative fraction. The origin of this receptor is a woman aged 25 to 39 in good health. The chain links TRBV6-1 to TRBJ1-1; D possibly corresponds to TRBD1 (6 bases). The DNA for the CDR3 is TGTGCCAGCAGTGATCCACAGGGAGTTAGGACTGAAGCTTTCTTT. This translates into CASSDPQGVRTEAFF.